The 13 T cell receptor beta chains given below trace back to one sample, sequenced in a study of cytomegalovirus exposure and HLA in healthy donors. Vbeta (60) and Jbeta (13) primers were used in the PCR. Data came from immunoSEQ multiplex PCR; TCRdb stores just in-frame clones and leaves some out. The sample yields some 190,000 clones, approximately 86% seen once. Input material: PBMCs. The receptors were sampled from a boy aged 2 to 10 in good health and CMV-seronegative.

The J gene is TRBJ2-3, the V gene TRBV5-1, with 12 bases matching TRBD2. V dropped 7 bases and J dropped 2; count of bases not matched to a gene: 5. The CDR3 loop spans 15 amino acids. Per the germline V gene, CDR1 is SGHRS and CDR2 is YFSETQ. The CDR3 DNA reads as TGCGCCAGCCATGGACTAGCGGGGCACACAGATACGCAGTATTTT. Protein product: CASHGLAGHTDTQYF.

The chain recombines TRBV5-1 with TRBJ2-1; 8 nucleotides match TRBD2. CDR3 size: 13 residues. CDR1 and CDR2 (germline): SGHRS, YFSETQ. After removal of 2 bases from V and 7 bases from J, the junction contained 2 bases not matched to a gene. The CDR3 is CASSFVAGNEQFF. As DNA, the CDR3 is TGCGCCAGCAGCTTCGTAGCGGGAAATGAGCAGTTCTTC. The variable domain in full, completed from reference TRBV5-1 and TRBJ2-1, reads KAGVTQTPRYLIKTRGQQVTLSCSPISGHRSVSWYQQTPGQGLQFLFEYFSETQRNKGNFPGRFSGRQFSNSRSEMNVSTLELGDSALYLCASSFVAGNEQFFGPGTRLTVL.

The chain uses TRBV28 and TRBJ1-6; D gene uncertain. The germline CDR1 and CDR2 sequences are MDHEN and SYDVKM. The CDR3 contains 15 residues. V lost 1 base and J lost 10, with 14 bases in between. This chain's CDR3 is CASSLYVEANSPLHF. The CDR3 DNA reads as TGTGCCAGCAGTTTATACGTAGAGGCAAACTCACCCCTCCACTTT.

A remark on this clone: Different DNA sequences within this sample yield the same CDR3. The chain carries TRBV27 and TRBJ1-1, with D possibly TRBD1 on 5 matching bases. This CDR3 is built from 12 residues. V dropped 9 bases and J dropped 1 base, with 9 bases sitting between them. Germline loops: CDR1 MNHEY, CDR2 SMNVEV (reference sequence). The DNA for the CDR3 is TGTGCCAGTAGAACAGGGAACACTGAAGCTTTCTTT. Translating it yields CASRTGNTEAFF.

This chain connects TRBV27 to TRBJ1-2; 9 bases align to TRBD1. Germline assignment: CDR1 MNHEY and CDR2 SMNVEV (reference sequence). The CDR3 length is 16 residues. J gave up 7 bases and V 0 bases, and 9 bases lay outside the gene matches. Here the CDR3 reads CASSLSWGQGSGGYTF. The CDR3, as DNA: TGTGCCAGCAGTTTATCGTGGGGACAGGGTAGTGGTGGCTACACCTTC.

This chain uses TRBV5-4 with TRBJ2-1; 8 nucleotides line up with TRBD2. J lost 13 bases, V lost 4 bases, and 13 bases had no gene match. There are 14 residues in the CDR3. Looked up from germline, CDR1 is SGHNT and CDR2 is YYREEE (reference sequence). CDR3 loop: CASSPGGAVTTQFF. In DNA, the CDR3 is TGTGCCAGCAGCCCGGGAGGGGCAGTTACAACACAGTTCTTC.

The chain couples TRBV9 to TRBJ2-5; D unclear. The CDR3 totals 15 residues. Germline loops: CDR1 SGDLS, CDR2 YYNGEE. Trimming pared 0 bases from V and 2 bases from J, leaving 11 bases between. This CDR3 reads CASSVDSTRQETQYF. In DNA form, the CDR3 reads TGTGCCAGCAGCGTAGACTCAACCCGACAAGAGACCCAGTACTTC.

The chain links TRBV18 to TRBJ2-7; no definite D call. This CDR3 contains 14 residues. Germline-derived CDR1 and CDR2 are KGHSH and LQKENI. V was pared by 3 bases and J by 7 bases, with 16 bases between. This CDR3 reads CASSPAAALREQYF. The CDR3, as DNA: TGTGCCAGCTCACCGGCCGCGGCCTTAAGGGAGCAGTACTTC.

The chain uses TRBV5-1 and TRBJ1-6; TRBD1 aligns across 10 bases. Germline V gene data show CDR1 as SGHRS and CDR2 as YFSETQ. This CDR3 contains 15 residues. J gave up 7 bases and V 4 bases, and 5 bases lay outside the gene matches. CDR3 in amino acids: CASSDPGQGNSPLHF. CDR3 nucleotides: TGCGCCAGCAGCGACCCGGGACAGGGGAATTCACCCCTCCACTTT.

The rearrangement links TRBV5-4 to TRBJ1-1; TRBD1 matches 9 bases. CDR3 size: 15 residues. The germline CDR1 and CDR2 sequences are SGHNT and YYREEE (reference sequence). V gave up 6 bases and J gave up 1 base; unmatched junction bases: 7. CDR3 region: CASINRGQPNTEAFF. The CDR3 nucleotides read TGTGCCAGCATCAACAGGGGGCAGCCGAACACTGAAGCTTTCTTT.

The V gene is TRBV6-1, the J gene TRBJ1-2; a weak D match, TRBD1 (6 bases). V lost 4 bases to trimming and J lost 4 bases, with 10 bases between them. The length of the CDR3 is 13 residues. CDR1 and CDR2 (germline): MNHNS, SASEGT. The CDR3 sequence: CASSAGDLYGYTF. The CDR3 coding sequence is TGTGCCAGCAGTGCAGGGGACCTCTATGGCTACACCTTC.

V is TRBV6-6 and J is TRBJ1-1; 8 bases map to TRBD1. The V and J ends lost 6 bases and 1 base, in that order; junction bases with no gene match: 10. The CDR3 is 16 amino acids. CDR1 and CDR2 (germline): MNHNY, SVGAGI (reference sequence). The CDR3 is CASRPPGQGANTEAFF. The CDR3 DNA follows: TGTGCCAGCAGGCCACCAGGACAGGGTGCGAACACTGAAGCTTTCTTT.

This sequence joins TRBV11-3 and TRBJ2-1, with TRBD2 as a possible D gene (7 bases). The V end lost 4 bases, the J end lost 6 bases, and 16 bases lay between the germline ends. This CDR3 is built from 15 residues. Looked up from germline, CDR1 is SGHNT and CDR2 is YENEEA. The CDR3 protein is CASSSAGALFNEQFF. CDR3 nucleotide sequence: TGTGCCAGCAGCTCTGCGGGGGCGCTTTTCAATGAGCAGTTCTTC.